The 19 T cell receptor beta chains presented below share a single source sample, sequenced in a study of blood T cell repertoires in COVID-19. Assay: immunoSEQ multiplex PCR; the TCRdb copy retains only in-frame clones and omits some. The table records roughly 30,000 clones, approximately 80% of them present only once. Sequencing used peripheral blood. Receptor source: a woman of 80 years or more with acute or convalescent COVID-19.

The chain uses TRBV7-3 and TRBJ2-1, with TRBD1 identical over 7 bases. With 3 bases clipped from V and 5 bases from J, the junction kept 10 bases outside the gene matches. This CDR3 has 16 amino acids. Germline V lookup: CDR1 SGHTA, CDR2 FQGTGA. CDR3 residues: CASSFAARGQNNEQFF. The CDR3 nucleotides are TGTGCCAGCAGCTTTGCCGCCCGGGGACAGAACAATGAGCAGTTCTTC.

This clone was seen more than once but under ten times. The V and J genes are TRBV3-1 (or the pseudogene TRBV3-2) and TRBJ2-7, with D tentatively TRBD1 (5 bases). Trimming removed 0 bases at V and 0 bases at J, with 12 bases between. The germline V gene encodes CDR1 LGHDT and CDR2 YNNKEL (reference sequence). The CDR3 loop spans 16 amino acids. CDR3 nucleotides: TGTGCCAGCAGCCAAGATCTGGGGCCCACCTCCTACGAGCAGTACTTC. It translates to CASSQDLGPTSYEQYF.

The chain couples TRBV7-2 to TRBJ2-1; D may be TRBD2 (5 bases). Germline CDR1 is SGHTA and CDR2 is FQGNSA. Trimming removed 1 base at V and 8 bases at J, with 15 bases between. The length of the CDR3 is 15 residues. The CDR3 loop is CASSLVSNEGYEQFF. In nucleotides, the CDR3 is TGTGCCAGCAGCTTAGTATCGAACGAGGGCTATGAGCAGTTCTTC. Filled out from reference TRBV7-2 and TRBJ2-1, the complete variable domain reads GAGVSQSPSNKVTEKGKDVELRCDPISGHTALYWYRQSLGQGLEFLIYFQGNSAPDKSGLPSDRFSAERTGGSVSTLTIQRTQQEDSAVYLCASSLVSNEGYEQFFGPGTRLTVL.

The chain joins TRBV29-1 to TRBJ1-4; D may be TRBD1 (6 bases). CDR3 length equals 13 residues. Germline V lookup: CDR1 SQVTM, CDR2 ANQGSEA. Trimming cost V 4 bases and J 5 bases, with 11 bases left between them. The CDR3 here is CSVGQVANEKLFF. The CDR3 coding sequence is TGCAGCGTTGGACAGGTCGCGAATGAAAAACTGTTTTTT.

The J gene is TRBJ2-5, the V gene TRBV20-1; 7 bases line up with TRBD1. Per germline, CDR1 DFQATT and CDR2 SNEGSKA (reference sequence). V gave up 3 bases and J gave up 0 bases; unmatched junction bases: 10. This CDR3 has 16 amino acids. The CDR3 loop is CSASWRTGVYQETQYF. In nucleotides, the CDR3 is TGCAGTGCTAGTTGGCGCACAGGGGTGTACCAAGAGACCCAGTACTTC.

The chain has TRBV30 and TRBJ1-4, with a tentative D call TRBD1 (5 bases). V dropped 2 bases and J dropped 7 bases, with 11 bases sitting between them. Germline-derived CDR1 and CDR2 are GTSNPN and SVGIG (reference sequence). The CDR3 consists of 13 residues. CDR3 in amino acids: CAWSPYGGEKLFF. CDR3 nucleotides: TGTGCCTGGAGTCCCTACGGGGGTGAAAAACTGTTTTTT.

J is TRBJ1-1 and V is TRBV2; D might be TRBD1 (6 bases). Germline assignment: CDR1 SNHLY and CDR2 FYNNEI. V lost 4 bases, J lost 1 base, and 13 bases lay in between. The CDR3 loop spans 15 amino acids. The CDR3 spells CASSAQGSPNTEAFF. CDR3 sequence (DNA): TGTGCCAGCAGTGCACAGGGCTCGCCGAACACTGAAGCTTTCTTT.

The chain recombines TRBV7-2 with TRBJ2-1; TRBD1 matches 8 bases. The length of the CDR3 is 15 residues. V trimming: 6 bases; J trimming: 7 bases; junction bases outside the gene matches: 11. Looked up from germline, CDR1 is SGHTA and CDR2 is FQGNSA. The CDR3 region has the DNA TGTGCCAGCAGGCCTGACAGGGGCTCATCGAATGAGCAGTTCTTC. It yields the protein CASRPDRGSSNEQFF.

This chain links TRBV27 with TRBJ1-1, with no clear D. Germline V gives CDR1 MNHEY, CDR2 SMNVEV (reference sequence). V lost 6 bases, J lost 0 bases, and 11 bases lay in between. This CDR3 contains 14 residues. The DNA of the CDR3 is TGTGCCAGCAGCCCGGTGGGCATGAACACTGAAGCTTTCTTT. As protein: CASSPVGMNTEAFF.

The chain links TRBV27 to TRBJ2-5, with D possibly matching TRBD2 (7 bases). V shed 3 bases and J shed 4 bases, with 9 bases lying between them. CDR1 and CDR2 (germline): MNHEY, SMNVEV (reference sequence). CDR3 size: 13 residues. CDR3 coding DNA: TGTGCCAGCAGTTTCGGGGGGCGAGAGACCCAGTACTTC. Protein product: CASSFGGRETQYF.

The V and J genes are TRBV6-6 and TRBJ2-3; 8 bases agree with TRBD2. V lost 7 bases to trimming and J lost 4 bases; unmatched junction nucleotides: 10. Germline values: CDR1 MNHNY, CDR2 SVGAGI (reference sequence). The CDR3 contains 15 residues. The CDR3 nucleotides are TGTGCCAGCACTACAGCGGGGGTCCCTCCAGATACGCAGTATTTT. This translates into CASTTAGVPPDTQYF.

This chain links TRBV21-1 with TRBJ1-3; the table's D call of TRBD1 was not tested on the DNA. TRBV21-1 is termed a pseudogene. The CDR3 totals 18 residues. The CDR3 region is CASSKARTVQGSGNTIYF. The DNA of the CDR3 is TGTGCCAGCAGCAAAGCGAGGACGGTTCAGGGCTCTGGAAACACCATATATTTT.

This clone was observed a few times. J is TRBJ2-5 and V is TRBV29-1, with D perhaps TRBD2 (6 bases). From germline, CDR1 is SQVTM and CDR2 ANQGSEA. This CDR3 has 19 amino acids. V was shortened by 1 base and J by 1 base, with 25 bases between the two germline ends. The CDR3 sequence: CSVEASRGLPGTSQETQYF. CDR3 nucleotide sequence: TGCAGCGTTGAAGCGTCTCGGGGACTCCCAGGGACCTCCCAAGAGACCCAGTACTTC.

The chain uses TRBV5-1 and TRBJ2-7; 8 positions match TRBD2. The V gene end was trimmed by 4 bases and the J gene end by 3 bases; junction bases not matched to a gene: 9. The CDR3 runs to 15 residues. The germline V gene has CDR1 SGHRS and CDR2 YFSETQ. The DNA for the CDR3 is TGCGCCAGCAGCCGCGAGGCTAGCGGGTTCTACGAGCAGTACTTC. It yields the protein CASSREASGFYEQYF.

V is TRBV5-1 and J is TRBJ2-1, with a possible D match to TRBD2 (5 bases). Germline V lookup: CDR1 SGHRS, CDR2 YFSETQ. The CDR3 extends over 16 amino acids. Trimming took 2 bases from V and 0 from J, leaving 12 bases between them. CDR3 sequence: CASSFRSGSSYNEQFF. The CDR3 DNA is TGCGCCAGCAGCTTCAGAAGCGGATCCTCCTACAATGAGCAGTTCTTC.

The J gene is TRBJ1-5, the V gene TRBV4-1; 9 bases map to TRBD1. The CDR3 runs 15 residues. Germline V gene sequence: CDR1 MGHRA, CDR2 YSYEKL. Trimming at V came to 2 bases and at J to 7 bases, leaving 6 bases not matched to a gene. The CDR3 DNA is TGCGCCAGCAGCCAAACCGGGACAGGGATACAGCCCCAGCATTTT. This codes for CASSQTGTGIQPQHF.

The CDR3 protein is CASSQVMGGGPQFF. CDR3 coding DNA: TGTGCCAGCAGCCAAGTGATGGGCGGGGGGCCTCAGTTCTTC. This chain uses TRBV14 with TRBJ2-1; 8 nucleotides match TRBD2. Trimming cost V 1 base and J 13 bases; bases outside gene matches: 9. Germline V gene data show CDR1 as SGHDN and CDR2 as FVKESK. The CDR3 runs 14 residues.

The CDR3 loop reads CASSLGSYTEAFF. DNA for the CDR3: TGTGCCAGTAGTCTAGGGAGTTACACTGAAGCTTTCTTT. The V gene is TRBV19, the J gene TRBJ1-1; D is undetermined. CDR1 is LNHDA and CDR2 is SQIVND in the germline V gene (reference sequence). The CDR3 totals 13 residues. Trimming cost V 5 bases and J 3 bases, with 10 bases left between them.

The CDR3 sequence: CASSKGEREYPGELFF. The CDR3 bases are TGTGCCAGCAGCAAAGGGGAGCGGGAGTATCCCGGGGAGCTGTTTTTT. The chain joins TRBV21-1 to TRBJ2-2; TRBD2 was called by the table and not checked on the DNA. TRBV21-1 is labeled a pseudogene. The CDR3 spans 16 residues.